This T cell receptor (beta chain) stems from a study of CXCR3-negative and CXCR3-positive naive CD8 T cells. The wider study: Roughly 130 million TRB reads were obtained in total, which works out to about 1.5 +/- 0.3 million per library.

Note on this clonotype: Antigen specificity is unknown.

Every subset of CD8+ T cells was sorted in triplicate at 300,000 cells each. Carrying UMI labels, the TRB cDNA libraries were prepared through 5' RACE. TCRdb reprocessed the 5' RACE reads, keeping one entry per CDR3 protein, no DNA. The table lists about 63,000 distinct CDR3 sequences, with over 4% in the top ten. Study-wide results and caveats: Naive cells that were CXCR3-positive had more hydrophobic TRB CDR3s (compared with CXCR3-negative naive cells). Naive CXCR3-negative and CXCR3-positive cells had similar TRBV-TRBJ usage; memory differed.

The CDR3 has 16 amino acids. Germline lookup yields CDR1 DFQATT and CDR2 SNEGSKA (reference sequence). The chain links TRBV20-1 to TRBJ2-1; TCRdb picks TRBD1, but there is no DNA to check that call. Sequencing was performed on naive CXCR3+ CD8+ T cells from blood. Specified subset: CD45RO-CCR7+CD27+CD95- naive CD8+ T cells expressing CXCR3 (TNR3+). The clonotype originates from a human donor in good health. Some clones in this sample may be carry-over from other donors' samples. The CDR3 region is CSARDSERLTINEQFF.